This is a list of T cell receptor beta chains from one sample in a study of cytomegalovirus exposure and HLA in healthy donors. The data were produced by immunoSEQ multiplex PCR, yet TCRdb's version contains in-frame clones alone and is incomplete. The sample consists of over 55,000 clones, more than 75% of them appearing once. The sequenced material came from PBMCs. The receptors originated from a male donor in good health and CMV-seronegative. Each CDR3 is given with its conserved first and last residue. Fields, in order: J gene, V gene, D gene, clone size, CDR3 DNA, CDR3 protein. D genes are given only for firm matches. Clone sizes are given selectively: once, few, many, or a class where the clone is expanded.

>TRBJ2-2|TRBV2|.|.
TGTGCCAGCAGCTACTTGGGGGCGGCAGCGAACACCGGGGAGCTGTTTTTT
CASSYLGAAANTGELFF
>TRBJ2-3|TRBV15|.|.
TGTGCCACCAGCAGGCAAGGGGCAGGGTCCACAGATACGCAGTATTTT
CATSRQGAGSTDTQYF
>TRBJ1-1|TRBV7-2|TRBD1|.
TGTGCCAGCAGCTCAGACAGGGTGAACACTGAAGCTTTCTTT
CASSSDRVNTEAFF
>TRBJ1-1|TRBV12-5|.|.
TGTGCTATGTCTATCGAGCTCTACACTGAAGCTTTCTTT
CAMSIELYTEAFF
>TRBJ1-1|TRBV10-3|TRBD1|.
TGTGCCATCAGGGGACAGGGGAACACTGAAGCTTTCTTT
CAIRGQGNTEAFF
>TRBJ2-5|TRBV29-1|.|.
TGCAGCGTTGTTGGCGGGATGCCCATCCAAGAGACCCAGTACTTC
CSVVGGMPIQETQYF
>TRBJ1-2|TRBV2|TRBD1|.
TGTGCCAGCAGTCGGGACAGGGGGACTACTAACTATGGCTACACCTTC
CASSRDRGTTNYGYTF
>TRBJ2-6|TRBV11-3|.|.
TGTGCCAGCAGCTTAAGGGGTAACTCTGGGGCCAACGTCCTGACTTTC
CASSLRGNSGANVLTF
>TRBJ2-7|TRBV9|TRBD1|.
TGTGCCAGCAGCTTTCGGACAGGGGACTCCTACGAGCAGTACTTC
CASSFRTGDSYEQYF
>TRBJ1-2|TRBV7-7|TRBD1|few
TGTGCCAGCAGCCTAGAAGAGGGACAGGGGGCTAACTATGGCTACACCTTC
CASSLEEGQGANYGYTF
>TRBJ1-2|TRBV6-1|.|.
TGTGCCAGCACTCTCAGAGAGGGCCTTGGGCGTGGCTACACCTTC
CASTLREGLGRGYTF
>TRBJ1-4|TRBV6-6|TRBD1|.
TGTGCCACCTTTGCCGGGACAGGGGAAGAAAAACTGTTTTTT
CATFAGTGEEKLFF
>TRBJ2-3|TRBV2|TRBD2|.
TGTGCCAGCAGTGAGCTCGCGGGGGGAAGCACAGATACGCAGTATTTT
CASSELAGGSTDTQYF
>TRBJ1-4|TRBV4-3|.|.
TGCGCCAGCAGCCAAGCCAGTGGGAGATATGAAAAACTGTTTTTT
CASSQASGRYEKLFF
>TRBJ1-2|TRBV2|.|.
TGTGCCAGCAGTGGCCCCGGGGGGGCGGGCGGCTACACCTTC
CASSGPGGAGGYTF
>TRBJ1-4|TRBV5-8|.|.
TGTGCCAGCAGCTTCTTGCTACGGAGCCCTGTTGAAAAACTGTTTTTT
CASSFLLRSPVEKLFF
>TRBJ1-5|TRBV5-6|.|few
TGTGCCAGCAGCTTGGGGCGGGGGGAACGGCCCCAGCATTTT
CASSLGRGERPQHF
>TRBJ1-2|TRBV5-4|.|.
TGTGCCAGCAGCTTTGACAGTTCCCGATATGGCTACACCTTC
CASSFDSSRYGYTF
>TRBJ1-2|TRBV6-5|.|.
TGTGCCAGCAGTTACGGAGTCAGGGGAGATGGCTACACCTTC
CASSYGVRGDGYTF
>TRBJ1-5|TRBV19|.|.
TGTGCCAGTAGAGTGGACAGCAGCAATCAGCCCCAGCATTTT
CASRVDSSNQPQHF
>TRBJ1-2|TRBV5-5|.|.
TGTGCCAGCAGCGACCAGGGGAGAGAGGGCTACACCTTC
CASSDQGREGYTF
>TRBJ1-1|TRBV5-6|TRBD1|.
TGTGCCAGCGGGAGACAGGGAAGGAACACTGAAGCTTTCTTT
CASGRQGRNTEAFF
>TRBJ1-2|TRBV15|.|.
TGTGCCACCAGCAGAGCAATGTCGGGAAACTATGGCTACACCTTC
CATSRAMSGNYGYTF
>TRBJ1-2|TRBV19|.|.
TGTGCCAGTAGTGCTGCGGGAGGAAACTATGGCTACACCTTC
CASSAAGGNYGYTF
>TRBJ2-3|TRBV14|.|.
TGTGCCAGCAGCCGCGGAGTAAGCACAGATACGCAGTATTTT
CASSRGVSTDTQYF
>TRBJ2-1|TRBV15|TRBD2|.
TGTGCCACCAGCAGAGATCCTAGCGGGGCGAGCTCCTACAATGAGCAGTTCTTC
CATSRDPSGASSYNEQFF
>TRBJ2-2|TRBV7-2|.|.
TGTGCCAGCAGCAATGGACAAGCGAACACCGGGGAGCTGTTTTTT
CASSNGQANTGELFF